This T cell receptor beta chain appears in the sequencing data of a study of T cells in Graves' hyperthyroidism and ophthalmopathy. The overall study: Blood was drawn when the patient was first diagnosed and still untreated.

Study-level results: Most expanded thyroid clonotypes above 0.001 also appeared in blood.

On the basis of clinical symptoms, serum thyroxine and TRAb, thyroid ultrasound and orbital computed tomography, diagnoses were made. Authors of the study amplified TCR beta CDR3 regions from RNA transcripts. A first-round RT-PCR of the TCR CDR3 used the HTBI primer set. From the multiplex PCR reads, TCRdb called clonotypes with MiXCR, one entry per CDR3 protein. The table has hundreds of thousands of distinct CDR3 sequences, 20% seen once. Notes on this clonotype: What it binds is unknown. A junction boundary mismatches the germline segment, possibly from a read error.

CDR1 DFQATT and CDR2 SNEGSKA come from the germline V gene (reference sequence). The CDR3 is made up of 12 amino acids. The TCR originated in a middle-aged man with Graves' ophthalmopathy. The specimen sequenced was blood. V gene TRBV20-1 combines with J gene TRBJ2-1; D is unclear. CDR3 sequence (DNA): TGCAGTGTTAGAGATCAGGCAGAAGAGCAGTTCTTC. Translated: CSVRDQAEEQFF.